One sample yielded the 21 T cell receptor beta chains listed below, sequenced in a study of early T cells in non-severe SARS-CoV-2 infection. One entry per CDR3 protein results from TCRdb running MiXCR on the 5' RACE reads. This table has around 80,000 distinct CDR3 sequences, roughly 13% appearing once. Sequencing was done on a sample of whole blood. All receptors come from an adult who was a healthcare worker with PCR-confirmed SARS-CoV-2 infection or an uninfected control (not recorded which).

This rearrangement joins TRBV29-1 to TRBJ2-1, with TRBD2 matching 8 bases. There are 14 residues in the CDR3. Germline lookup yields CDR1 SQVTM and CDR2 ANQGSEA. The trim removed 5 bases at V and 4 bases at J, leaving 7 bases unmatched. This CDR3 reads CSVLGGRTYNEQFF. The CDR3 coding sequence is TGCAGCGTTCTTGGCGGGAGGACATACAATGAGCAGTTCTTC.

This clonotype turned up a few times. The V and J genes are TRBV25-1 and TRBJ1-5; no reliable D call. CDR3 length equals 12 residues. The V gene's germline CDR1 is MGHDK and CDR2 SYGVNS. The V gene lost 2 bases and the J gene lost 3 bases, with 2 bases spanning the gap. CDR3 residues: CASSENNQPQHF. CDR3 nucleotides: TGTGCCAGCAGTGAAAACAATCAGCCCCAGCATTTT.

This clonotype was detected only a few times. CDR3 amino acids: CASSLGPGQGVWNQPQHF. As DNA, the CDR3 is TGTGCCAGCAGTTTAGGGCCGGGACAGGGGGTTTGGAATCAGCCCCAGCATTTT. The rearrangement links TRBV12-3 or TRBV12-4 to TRBJ1-5; 11 bases map to TRBD1. J lost 4 bases, V lost 1 base, and 9 bases had no gene match. The CDR3 length is 18 residues.

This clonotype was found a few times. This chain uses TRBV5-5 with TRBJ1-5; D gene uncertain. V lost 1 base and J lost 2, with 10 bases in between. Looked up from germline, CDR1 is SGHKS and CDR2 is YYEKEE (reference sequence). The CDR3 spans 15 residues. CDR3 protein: CASSLWGDRNQPQHF. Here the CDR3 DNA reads TGTGCCAGCAGCTTGTGGGGAGATCGCAATCAGCCCCAGCATTTT.

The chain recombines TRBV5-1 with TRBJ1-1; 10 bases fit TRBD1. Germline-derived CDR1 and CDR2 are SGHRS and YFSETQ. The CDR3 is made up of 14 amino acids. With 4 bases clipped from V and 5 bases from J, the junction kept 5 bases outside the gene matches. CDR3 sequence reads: CASSRTGGETEAFF. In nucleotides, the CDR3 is TGCGCCAGCAGCCGGACAGGGGGAGAAACTGAAGCTTTCTTT. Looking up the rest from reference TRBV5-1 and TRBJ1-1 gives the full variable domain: KAGVTQTPRYLIKTRGQQVTLSCSPISGHRSVSWYQQTPGQGLQFLFEYFSETQRNKGNFPGRFSGRQFSNSRSEMNVSTLELGDSALYLCASSRTGGETEAFFGQGTRLTVV.

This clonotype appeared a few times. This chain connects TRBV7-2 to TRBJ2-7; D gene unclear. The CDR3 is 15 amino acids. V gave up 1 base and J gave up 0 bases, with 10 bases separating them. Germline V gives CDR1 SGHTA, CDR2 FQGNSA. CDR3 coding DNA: TGTGCCAGCAGCTTAGGGGCCTACACCTCCTACGAGCAGTACTTC. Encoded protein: CASSLGAYTSYEQYF.

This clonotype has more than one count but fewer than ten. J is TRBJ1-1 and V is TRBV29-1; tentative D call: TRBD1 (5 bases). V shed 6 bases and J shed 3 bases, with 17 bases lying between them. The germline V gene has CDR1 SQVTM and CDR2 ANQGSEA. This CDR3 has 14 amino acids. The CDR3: CSVSLGGGDTEAFF. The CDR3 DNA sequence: TGCAGCGTCTCCCTGGGGGGAGGGGACACTGAAGCTTTCTTT.

CDR3 region: CASSQAGTVYEQYF. CDR3 bases: TGTGCCAGCAGCCAAGCCGGGACTGTCTACGAGCAGTACTTC. This chain links TRBV3-1 with TRBJ2-7; possible D gene TRBD2, 6 bases. Germline CDR1 reads LGHDT; CDR2 reads YNNKEL (reference sequence). This CDR3 has 14 amino acids. V was pared by 1 base and J by 3 bases, with 10 bases between.

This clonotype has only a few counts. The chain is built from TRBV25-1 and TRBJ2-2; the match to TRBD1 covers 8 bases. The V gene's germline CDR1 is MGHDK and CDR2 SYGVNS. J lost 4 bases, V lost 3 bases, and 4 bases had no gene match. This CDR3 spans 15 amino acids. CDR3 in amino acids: CASSDLQGATGELFF. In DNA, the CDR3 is TGTGCCAGCAGTGATCTTCAGGGGGCCACCGGGGAGCTGTTTTTT. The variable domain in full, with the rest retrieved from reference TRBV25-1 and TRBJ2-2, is EADIYQTPRYLVIGTGKKITLECSQTMGHDKMYWYQQDPGMELHLIHYSYGVNSTEKGDLSSESTVSRIRTEHFPLTLESARPSHTSQYLCASSDLQGATGELFFGEGSRLTVL.

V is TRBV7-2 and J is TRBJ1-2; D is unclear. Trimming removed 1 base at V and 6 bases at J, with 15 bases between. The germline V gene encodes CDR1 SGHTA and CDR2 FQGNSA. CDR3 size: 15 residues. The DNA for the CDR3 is TGTGCCAGCAGCTTAGGGCTATGGAGAGCTAATGGCTACACCTTC. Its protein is CASSLGLWRANGYTF.

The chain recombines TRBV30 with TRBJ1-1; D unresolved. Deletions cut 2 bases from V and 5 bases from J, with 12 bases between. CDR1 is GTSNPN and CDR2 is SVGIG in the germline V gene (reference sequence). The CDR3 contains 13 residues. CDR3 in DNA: TGTGCCTGGAGTTATGTGGGAGAGACTGAAGCTTTCTTT. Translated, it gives CAWSYVGETEAFF. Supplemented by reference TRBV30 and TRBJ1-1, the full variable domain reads SQTIHQWPATLVQPVGSPLSLECTVEGTSNPNLYWYRQAAGRGLQLLFYSVGIGQISSEVPQNLSASRPQDRQFILSSKKLLLSDSGFYLCAWSYVGETEAFFGQGTRLTVV.

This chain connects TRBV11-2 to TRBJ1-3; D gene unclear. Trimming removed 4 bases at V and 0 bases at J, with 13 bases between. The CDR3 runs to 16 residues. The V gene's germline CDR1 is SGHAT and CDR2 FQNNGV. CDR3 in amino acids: CASSSRPPSSGNTIYF. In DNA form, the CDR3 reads TGTGCCAGCAGCTCGAGACCCCCCAGCTCTGGAAACACCATATATTTT.

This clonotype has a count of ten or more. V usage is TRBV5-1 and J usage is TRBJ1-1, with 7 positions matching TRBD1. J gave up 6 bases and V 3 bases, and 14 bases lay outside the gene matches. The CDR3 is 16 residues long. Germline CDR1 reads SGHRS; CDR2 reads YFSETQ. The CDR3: CASSSQAAGGIAEAFF. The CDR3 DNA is TGCGCCAGCAGCTCCCAAGCGGCAGGGGGAATCGCTGAAGCTTTCTTT.

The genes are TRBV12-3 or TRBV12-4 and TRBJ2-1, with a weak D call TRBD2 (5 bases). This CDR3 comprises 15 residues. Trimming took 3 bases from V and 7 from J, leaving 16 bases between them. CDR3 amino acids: CASSFRAEPWNEQFF. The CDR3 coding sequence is TGTGCCAGCAGTTTTAGAGCGGAGCCTTGGAATGAGCAGTTCTTC.

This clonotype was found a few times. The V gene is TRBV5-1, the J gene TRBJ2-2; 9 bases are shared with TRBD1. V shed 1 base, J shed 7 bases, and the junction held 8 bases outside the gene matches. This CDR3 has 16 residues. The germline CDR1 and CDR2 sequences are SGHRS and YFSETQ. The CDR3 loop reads CASSLSGTGKIGELFF. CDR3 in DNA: TGCGCCAGCAGCTTGTCCGGGACAGGGAAAATCGGGGAGCTGTTTTTT.

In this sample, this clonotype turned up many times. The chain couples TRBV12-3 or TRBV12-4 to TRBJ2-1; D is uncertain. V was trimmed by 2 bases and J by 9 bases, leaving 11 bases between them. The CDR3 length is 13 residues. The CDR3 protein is CASSLNRWSEQFF. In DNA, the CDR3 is TGTGCCAGCAGTTTAAACCGATGGAGTGAGCAGTTCTTC.

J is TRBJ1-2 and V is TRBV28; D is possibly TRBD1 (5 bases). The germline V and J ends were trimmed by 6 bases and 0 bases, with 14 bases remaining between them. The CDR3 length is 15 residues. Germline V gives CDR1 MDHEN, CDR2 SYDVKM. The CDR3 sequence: CASSATGYTNYGYTF. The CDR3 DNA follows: TGTGCCAGCAGCGCAACAGGATACACTAACTATGGCTACACCTTC.

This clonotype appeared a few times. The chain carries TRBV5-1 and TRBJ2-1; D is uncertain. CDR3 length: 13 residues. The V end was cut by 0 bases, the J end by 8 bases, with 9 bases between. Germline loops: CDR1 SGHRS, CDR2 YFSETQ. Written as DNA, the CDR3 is TGCGCCAGCAGCTTGGAAAAGGTGGATGAGCAGTTCTTC. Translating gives CASSLEKVDEQFF.

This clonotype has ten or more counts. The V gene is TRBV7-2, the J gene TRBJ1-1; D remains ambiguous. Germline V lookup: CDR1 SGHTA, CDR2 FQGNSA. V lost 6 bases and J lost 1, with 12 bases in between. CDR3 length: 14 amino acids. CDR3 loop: CASSFDDKNTEAFF. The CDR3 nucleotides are TGTGCCAGCAGTTTCGATGACAAGAACACTGAAGCTTTCTTT.

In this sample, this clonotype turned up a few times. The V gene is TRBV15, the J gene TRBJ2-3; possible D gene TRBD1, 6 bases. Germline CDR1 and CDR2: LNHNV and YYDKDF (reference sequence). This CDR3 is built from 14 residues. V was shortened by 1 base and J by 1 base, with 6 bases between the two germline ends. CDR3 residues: CATSRGTGTDTQYF. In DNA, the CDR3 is TGTGCCACCAGCAGAGGGACAGGCACAGATACGCAGTATTTT.

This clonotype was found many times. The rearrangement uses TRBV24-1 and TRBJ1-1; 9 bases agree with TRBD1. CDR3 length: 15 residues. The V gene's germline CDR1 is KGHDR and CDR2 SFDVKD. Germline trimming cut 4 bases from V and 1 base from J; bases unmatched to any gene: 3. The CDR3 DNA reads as TGTGCCACCAGTGAAAGGGACAGGGCGAACACTGAAGCTTTCTTT. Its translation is CATSERDRANTEAFF.